This T cell receptor (beta chain) is from a study of response to subunit inactivated influenza vaccine. This clonotype was seen more than once but under ten times. The CDR3 runs 16 residues. CDR1 and CDR2 from the germline V gene are SGHRS and YFSETQ. V was shortened by 0 bases and J by 2 bases, with 12 bases between the two germline ends. TCRdb processed the RT-PCR reads anew with MiXCR; each CDR3 protein has one entry. The data show over 800,000 distinct CDR3 sequences, 21% seen once. The J gene is TRBJ2-1, the V gene TRBV5-1, with D tentatively TRBD2 (5 bases). This specimen consisted of PBMCs from blood, obtained roughly 5 days after vaccination. This clonotype originated in a man aged 50 or older who received an inactivated influenza vaccine. In DNA form, the CDR3 reads TGCGCCAGCAGCTTGGACTCAGAACTAGCCTACAATGAGCAGTTCTTC. It yields the protein CASSLDSELAYNEQFF.